Following are 29 T cell receptor beta chains from one sample sequenced in a study of blood T cell repertoires in COVID-19. Sequencing used immunoSEQ multiplex PCR; TCRdb keeps in-frame clones, though not all of them. This table holds 350,000 to 450,000 clones, approximately 89% found once. Specimen: peripheral blood. The receptors were sampled from a woman aged 55-70 years with COVID-19, enrolled during active disease.

The chain has TRBV5-4 and TRBJ1-2; D is perhaps TRBD1 (6 bases). Trimming removed 2 bases from V and 1 base from J, with 12 bases in between. The CDR3 is 15 amino acids. The germline V gene has CDR1 SGHNT and CDR2 YYREEE (reference sequence). This CDR3 is CASSLGGRDNYGYTF. CDR3 nucleotides: TGTGCCAGCAGCTTAGGGGGGAGGGATAACTATGGCTACACCTTC.

The V call is TRBV6-5, the J call TRBJ2-5; D not certain. This CDR3 is 16 amino acids long. The germline V and J ends were trimmed by 2 bases and 0 bases, with 13 bases remaining between them. The germline V gene has CDR1 MNHEY and CDR2 SVGAGI. The CDR3 sequence: CASSYTRASNQETQYF. CDR3 sequence (DNA): TGTGCCAGCAGTTACACGAGAGCATCCAACCAAGAGACCCAGTACTTC.

The chain carries TRBV30 and TRBJ1-3, with D uncertain. Germline V gene lookup returns CDR1 GTSNPN and CDR2 SVGIG (reference sequence). This CDR3 is 11 amino acids long. Here the CDR3 reads CAHHSGNTIYF. CDR3 bases: TGTGCTCATCACTCTGGAAACACCATATATTTT.

The CDR3 reads CASSSDRGLTSSGNTIYF. In nucleotides, the CDR3 is TGCGCCAGCAGCTCGGACAGGGGGCTTACTAGCTCTGGAAACACCATATATTTT. The V and J genes are TRBV5-1 and TRBJ1-3, with 11 nucleotides matching TRBD1. Germline V gene lookup returns CDR1 SGHRS and CDR2 YFSETQ. V was clipped by 3 bases and J by 0 bases; unmatched bases: 8. This CDR3 is 18 amino acids long.

The rearrangement joins TRBV3-1 (or the pseudogene TRBV3-2) to TRBJ1-1; 7 bases agree with TRBD1. The CDR3 runs 13 residues. The V segment lost 7 bases and the J segment 6 bases; nucleotides outside the gene matches: 8. From germline, CDR1 is LGHDT and CDR2 YNNKEL (reference sequence). This chain's CDR3 is CASTPTGQAEAFF. CDR3 bases: TGTGCCAGCACCCCGACAGGGCAAGCTGAAGCTTTCTTT.

Points on this clone: The same CDR3 arises from other DNA sequences in this sample as well. The gene calls are TRBV15 and TRBJ1-5; TRBD1 matches at 7 bases. Germline lookup yields CDR1 LNHNV and CDR2 YYDKDF (reference sequence). The V and J ends lost 2 bases and 4 bases, in that order; junction bases with no gene match: 2. The CDR3 is 14 amino acids. The CDR3 loop is CATSRRQGNQPQHF. CDR3 coding DNA: TGTGCCACCAGCAGACGACAGGGAAATCAGCCCCAGCATTTT.

The chain links TRBV7-2 to TRBJ2-1; 8 nucleotides agree with TRBD1. Germline values: CDR1 SGHTA, CDR2 FQGNSA. J gave up 6 bases and V 4 bases, and 8 bases lay outside the gene matches. The CDR3 is 15 residues long. The CDR3 DNA reads TGTGCCAGCAGCTCCGGGGACAGGCCTTCCAATGAGCAGTTCTTC. Translating it yields CASSSGDRPSNEQFF.

The chain links TRBV7-8 to TRBJ1-5, with 8 nucleotides matching TRBD1. The ends lost 2 bases at V and 4 bases at J; junction bases unmatched: 4. CDR1 and CDR2 (germline): SGHVS, FQNEAQ. The CDR3 consists of 15 residues. CDR3 sequence (DNA): TGTGCCAGCAGCTTACAGCAGGGGGCAAATCAGCCCCAGCATTTT. The encoded protein is CASSLQQGANQPQHF. The entire variable domain, with the rest obtained from reference TRBV7-8 and TRBJ1-5, is as follows: GAGVSQSPRYKVAKRGQDVALRCDPISGHVSLFWYQQALGQGPEFLTYFQNEAQLDKSGLPSDRFFAERPEGSVSTLKIQRTQQEDSAVYLCASSLQQGANQPQHFGDGTRLSIL.

The chain joins TRBV5-4 to TRBJ1-6; 8 bases align to TRBD1. The CDR3 runs 19 residues. V was pared by 2 bases and J by 9 bases, with 19 bases of the junction left unmatched. CDR1 is SGHNT and CDR2 is YYREEE in the germline V gene (reference sequence). The CDR3 DNA reads TGTGCCAGCAGCTTTGATGCACCATATCCAGGGGGCGCGAGTTCACCCCTCCACTTT. It yields the protein CASSFDAPYPGGASSPLHF.

V gene TRBV2 combines with J gene TRBJ1-6; no firm D call. Trimming took 7 bases from V and 9 from J, leaving 16 bases between them. Germline V gives CDR1 SNHLY, CDR2 FYNNEI. This CDR3 contains 14 residues. In DNA form, the CDR3 reads TGTGCCAGCACGCAAACCCTGAGGATTTCACCCCTCCACTTT. Amino acids: CASTQTLRISPLHF.

There are a few counts of this clone. V usage is TRBV3-1 (or the pseudogene TRBV3-2) and J usage is TRBJ1-2; a weak D match, TRBD1 (6 bases). This CDR3 contains 16 residues. The germline gives CDR1 LGHDT, CDR2 YNNKEL (reference sequence). V lost 1 base, J lost 0 bases, and 12 bases lay in between. In nucleotides, the CDR3 is TGTGCCAGCAGCCAAGCGGGGGGCAGTTCTAACTATGGCTACACCTTC. Translating gives CASSQAGGSSNYGYTF.

This clone was counted once. The chain employs TRBV6-6 and TRBJ1-1; D unresolved. The V end was cut by 5 bases, the J end by 8 bases, with 27 bases between. Germline CDR1 and CDR2: MNHNY and SVGAGI (reference sequence). The length of the CDR3 is 17 residues. CDR3 residues: CASSPGFGRALNPEAFF. In nucleotides, the CDR3 is TGTGCCAGCAGTCCCGGATTTGGGAGAGCCCTAAACCCCGAAGCTTTCTTT.

The V gene is TRBV12-3 or TRBV12-4, the J gene TRBJ1-1; no reliable D call. This CDR3 spans 13 amino acids. V lost 8 bases to trimming and J lost 5 bases, with 15 bases between them. CDR3 sequence: CASCRFRGTEAFF. CDR3 sequence (DNA): TGTGCCAGCTGCAGGTTTCGCGGGACTGAAGCTTTCTTT.

The rearrangement joins TRBV12-3 or TRBV12-4 to TRBJ2-1; D is possibly TRBD2 (6 bases). The CDR3 spans 12 residues. With 10 bases removed from V and 4 bases from J, the gap between germline ends came to 11 bases. The CDR3 DNA reads as TGTGCCACTGGGACTGATTACAATGAGCAGTTCTTC. Its translation: CATGTDYNEQFF.

V usage is TRBV4-2 and J usage is TRBJ1-2; D is undetermined. Germline CDR1 and CDR2: LGHNA and YNFKEQ. V was cut by 3 bases and J by 8 bases, with 16 bases left in between. The CDR3 has 14 residues. CDR3 sequence reads: CASSQEPTARGYTF. Here the CDR3 DNA reads TGTGCCAGCAGCCAGGAACCTACCGCGCGGGGCTACACCTTC.

The V and J genes are TRBV7-2 and TRBJ1-5; weak D call: TRBD1 (5 bases). V was clipped by 4 bases and J by 4 bases, with 11 bases between them. Germline CDR1 and CDR2: SGHTA and FQGNSA. The CDR3 is made up of 14 amino acids. The CDR3 DNA sequence: TGTGCCAGCAGCTCAGGGTTGGCAAATCAGCCCCAGCATTTT. Its protein product is CASSSGLANQPQHF.

On this clone itself: At the DNA level, this CDR3 is encoded by other sequences in the same sample as well. The chain employs TRBV18 and TRBJ2-3; TRBD2 matches at 9 bases. Germline V gene lookup returns CDR1 KGHSH and CDR2 LQKENI. The junction had 6 bases not matched to a gene; V was cut back by 5 bases and J by 3 bases. CDR3 length: 15 residues. CDR3 sequence reads: CASSSLAGGTDTQYF. The CDR3, as DNA: TGTGCCAGCTCATCCCTGGCGGGGGGGACAGATACGCAGTATTTT.

The rearrangement joins TRBV4-1 to TRBJ1-3; D is perhaps TRBD1 (6 bases). Trimming removed 1 base from V and 0 bases from J, with 13 bases in between. The CDR3 sequence is 17 residues long. Germline CDR1 reads MGHRA; CDR2 reads YSYEKL. CDR3 in amino acids: CASSQGQARDSGNTIYF. CDR3 nucleotides: TGCGCCAGCAGCCAAGGACAGGCTCGGGACTCTGGAAACACCATATATTTT.

The chain employs TRBV18 and TRBJ1-2; D remains ambiguous. V gave up 4 bases and J gave up 1 base, with 7 bases separating them. Germline V CDR1 and CDR2: KGHSH, LQKENI. The CDR3 spans 13 residues. As DNA, the CDR3 is TGTGCCAGCTCACTGACTAGTAACTATGGCTACACCTTC. Protein sequence: CASSLTSNYGYTF.

The J gene is TRBJ1-3, the V gene TRBV5-1; D not certain. The V gene lost 0 bases and the J gene lost 0 bases, with 13 bases spanning the gap. This CDR3 region has 17 residues. The germline V gene encodes CDR1 SGHRS and CDR2 YFSETQ. Here the CDR3 DNA reads TGCGCCAGCAGCTTGGGGGCCCAGGCCAACTCTGGAAACACCATATATTTT. This gives the protein CASSLGAQANSGNTIYF.

The genes are TRBV7-3 and TRBJ2-1, with a weak D call TRBD2 (5 bases). The CDR3 covers 15 residues. The V and J ends lost 5 bases and 8 bases respectively, with 19 bases between them. Germline CDR1 SGHTA, CDR2 FQGTGA. In DNA, the CDR3 is TGTGCCAGCAGCCCCGGACTCTTCGAGGGCGATGAGCAGTTCTTC. Its translation is CASSPGLFEGDEQFF.

V and J are TRBV19 and TRBJ1-1, with a possible D match to TRBD1 (5 bases). Trimming left V 6 bases short and J 7 bases short, with 12 bases between. Germline-derived CDR1 and CDR2 are LNHDA and SQIVND (reference sequence). This CDR3 has 12 amino acids. In DNA, the CDR3 is TGTGCCAGTAGAGAAAGGGACTTTGAAGCTTTCTTT. Its protein is CASRERDFEAFF.

The chain uses TRBV12-3 or TRBV12-4 and TRBJ1-2; D uncertain. V lost 4 bases to trimming and J lost 7 bases, with 10 bases between them. The CDR3 totals 12 residues. CDR3 protein: CASSWMAGGYTF. CDR3 DNA: TGTGCCAGCAGTTGGATGGCGGGTGGCTACACCTTC.

The V and J genes are TRBV5-1 and TRBJ1-1; the D is unclear. Trimming stripped 4 bases from V and 1 base from J, with 17 bases between. CDR1 and CDR2 (germline): SGHRS, YFSETQ. The length of the CDR3 is 16 residues. The CDR3 region has the DNA TGCGCCAGCAGCCCAACCTCCGCAGGCCGGAACACTGAAGCTTTCTTT. It translates to CASSPTSAGRNTEAFF.

The gene calls are TRBV5-6 and TRBJ2-7; 9 bases are shared with TRBD2. V dropped 5 bases and J dropped 5; count of bases not matched to a gene: 8. This CDR3 has 14 amino acids. CDR1 and CDR2 (germline): SGHDT, YYEEEE. CDR3 protein: CASSPGTSNHEQYF. Written as DNA, the CDR3 is TGTGCCAGCAGTCCCGGGACTAGCAACCACGAGCAGTACTTC.

The chain carries TRBV20-1 and TRBJ2-5, with D possibly being TRBD2 (6 bases). Trimming took 3 bases from V and 3 from J, leaving 11 bases between them. The germline gives CDR1 DFQATT, CDR2 SNEGSKA (reference sequence). The CDR3 consists of 13 residues. This CDR3 is CSASWSGEETQYF. As DNA, the CDR3 is TGCAGTGCTAGTTGGTCGGGGGAAGAGACCCAGTACTTC.

V usage is TRBV5-4 and J usage is TRBJ2-3; 7 nucleotides line up with TRBD1. The J segment lost 7 bases and the V segment lost 4 bases, leaving 12 bases of the junction unmatched. The V gene's germline CDR1 is SGHNT and CDR2 YYREEE (reference sequence). The CDR3 covers 15 residues. Written as DNA, the CDR3 is TGTGCCAGCAGCCCGAGGTGGGACAGAAGTCATACGCAGTATTTT. Residues: CASSPRWDRSHTQYF.

The rearrangement uses TRBV7-8 and TRBJ1-2, with a weak D call TRBD1 (5 bases). Germline V gene sequence: CDR1 SGHVS, CDR2 FQNEAQ. The CDR3 sequence is 15 residues long. Trimming took off 5 bases at V and 7 bases at J, with 20 bases between the two ends. For the CDR3, the DNA is TGTGCCAGCAGCCTCCCTGGGGCGTCTCGGCGTGGCTACACCTTC. Amino acids: CASSLPGASRRGYTF.

The genes are TRBV14 and TRBJ2-1; D remains ambiguous. The V and J ends lost 4 bases and 6 bases respectively, with 10 bases between them. Germline V CDR1 and CDR2: SGHDN, FVKESK. CDR3 length: 13 amino acids. The CDR3 loop is CASSPSNGNEQFF. The CDR3 coding sequence is TGTGCCAGCAGCCCTAGTAACGGCAATGAGCAGTTCTTC.